The text below deals with one TCR beta chain. The antigen is undetermined. RNA was isolated and reverse transcribed to cDNA, the sequencing template. Using immunoSEQ multiplex PCR, the repertoire was profiled, and TCRdb retains in-frame clones only, with some absent. Counted here are about 13,000 clones, around 60% occurring once; the ten biggest clones make up around 4.2%. The record originates from a study of CD8+ T cells in alopecia areata. Overall study findings and caveats: Clonality in lesional scalp, especially alopecia totalis/universalis, exceeded that of normal scalp. The study also sequences resident alphabeta T cells of normal skin in scalp samples. Compared with mice, patients displayed less clear TCR sharing, possibly for HLA-related reasons.

CD4+ cells underwent sorting into CD25+CD127- cells for five patients. Isolation of CD4+ and CD8+ T cells from PBMCs was achieved by sorting. This receptor was identified in a human donor with alopecia areata. Sequenced sample: CD4+ Tregs sorted from blood.

The CDR3 spells CASSIITARSYNEQFF. CDR3 sequence (DNA): TGTGCCAGTAGTATAATTACGGCACGGTCGTACAATGAGCAGTTCTTC. The V call is TRBV19, the J call TRBJ2-1; D not certain. CDR1 is LNHDA and CDR2 is SQIVND in the germline V gene (reference sequence). Between the trimmed V and J ends, which lost 2 bases and 4 bases, there was a span of 15 bases. The CDR3 is 16 amino acids.